The clone carrying this TCR beta chain was counted many times. This specimen belongs to a study of T-cell memory formation after mild COVID-19. The CDR3 has 12 amino acids. V was cut by 4 bases and J by 6 bases, with 7 bases left in between. CDR1 and CDR2 (germline): LGHDT, YNNKEL (reference sequence). TCRdb called the 5' RACE reads again in MiXCR, with one record for every CDR3 protein. Among tens of thousands of distinct CDR3 sequences, approximately 8.3% were seen once, and the ten largest hold roughly 29%. The clonotype comes from a man younger than 35 who had mild COVID-19 (a few samples of this study predate the infection). Cell type and time point are not known. The sequencing sample was made of PBMCs or a T cell subset sorted from them (not recorded which). The rearrangement links TRBV3-1 to TRBJ1-5; tentative D call: TRBD1 (5 bases). The CDR3 protein is CASSLQGQPQHF. The CDR3 DNA sequence: TGTGCCAGCAGCCTTCAGGGTCAGCCCCAGCATTTT.